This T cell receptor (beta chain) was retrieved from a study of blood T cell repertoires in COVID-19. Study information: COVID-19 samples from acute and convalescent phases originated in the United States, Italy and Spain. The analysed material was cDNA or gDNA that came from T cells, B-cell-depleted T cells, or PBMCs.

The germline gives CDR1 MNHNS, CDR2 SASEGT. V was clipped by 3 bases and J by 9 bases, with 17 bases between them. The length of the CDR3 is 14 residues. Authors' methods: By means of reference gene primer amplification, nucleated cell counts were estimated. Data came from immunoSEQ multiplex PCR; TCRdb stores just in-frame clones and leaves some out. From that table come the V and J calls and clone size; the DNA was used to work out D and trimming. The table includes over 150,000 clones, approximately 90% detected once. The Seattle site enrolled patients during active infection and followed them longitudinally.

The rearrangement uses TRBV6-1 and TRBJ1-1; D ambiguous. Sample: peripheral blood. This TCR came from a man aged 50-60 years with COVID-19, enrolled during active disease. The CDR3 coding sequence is TGTGCCAGCAGTGAGGGTTCGGGGATTGGCCAAGCTTTCTTT. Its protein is CASSEGSGIGQAFF.